The 15 T cell receptor beta chains below come from one sample, sequenced in a study of monozygotic twins with cystic fibrosis. Assay used: immunoSEQ multiplex PCR; TCRdb lists only in-frame clones, some missing. The sample has tens of thousands of clones, 80% to 90% seen once. The sequenced sample consisted of blood. The origin of the receptors is a woman aged 25 to 39 with cystic fibrosis.

This rearrangement joins TRBV4-1 to TRBJ2-7; D uncertain. The germline V and J ends were trimmed by 0 bases and 3 bases, with 18 bases remaining between them. The CDR3 contains 17 residues. CDR1 MGHRA and CDR2 YSYEKL come from the germline V gene. CDR3 sequence reads: CASSQDSKQNPFYEQYF. CDR3 coding DNA: TGCGCCAGCAGCCAAGATTCGAAACAGAATCCTTTCTACGAGCAGTACTTC.

Points on this clone: A read error may account for a junction end that differs from germline. The chain joins TRBV11-2 to TRBJ1-6; D perhaps matches TRBD1 (6 bases). This CDR3 spans 11 amino acids. Germline lookup yields CDR1 SGHAT and CDR2 FQNNGV. The CDR3 region is CASSAGQFHYF. CDR3 in DNA: TGTGCCAGCAGCGCCGGACAGTTTCACTACTTT.

This chain joins TRBV29-1 and TRBJ1-1, with D uncertain. Trimming cost V 5 bases and J 1 base, with 8 bases left between them. This CDR3 has 12 amino acids. Germline CDR1 SQVTM, CDR2 ANQGSEA. The CDR3 DNA sequence: TGCAGCGTTTGCCCAGGGAACACTGAAGCTTTCTTT. It specifies CSVCPGNTEAFF.

The rearrangement links TRBV30 to TRBJ1-4, with no clear D. The ends were cut back, 0 bases at V and 11 bases at J, with 16 bases in the middle. From germline, CDR1 is GTSNPN and CDR2 SVGIG (reference sequence). The length of the CDR3 is 14 residues. CDR3 sequence (DNA): TGTGCCTGGAGTGTACTCTTTAGGGATCCGAAACTGTTTTTT. It is translated as CAWSVLFRDPKLFF.

The chain employs TRBV12-5 and TRBJ2-7; 7 bases line up with TRBD1. J gave up 6 bases and V 3 bases, and 5 bases lay outside the gene matches. Germline-derived CDR1 and CDR2 are LGHNT and FRNRAP. CDR3 length equals 13 residues. CDR3 region: CASGLAGGAEQYF. The CDR3 nucleotides read TGTGCTAGTGGTTTAGCAGGGGGAGCCGAGCAGTACTTC.

The V call is TRBV4-3, the J call TRBJ2-4; TRBD1 might be the D (5 bases). Between the trimmed V and J ends, which lost 0 bases and 1 base, there was a span of 16 bases. The CDR3 sequence is 18 residues long. Germline V gene sequence: CDR1 LGHNA, CDR2 YSLEER. The CDR3 nucleotides read TGCGCCAGCAGCCAAGAACCAGGGCTGGGTGGGGCCAAAAACATTCAGTACTTC. Protein product: CASSQEPGLGGAKNIQYF.

This chain joins TRBV7-9 and TRBJ2-3; tentatively, D is TRBD2 (5 bases). Germline V gene data show CDR1 as SEHNR and CDR2 as FQNEAQ (reference sequence). V lost 5 bases, J lost 2 bases, and 14 bases lay in between. This CDR3 is 15 amino acids long. CDR3 nucleotides: TGTGCCAGCAGCCCTTTCCGAGCGGCCACAGATACGCAGTATTTT. This gives the protein CASSPFRAATDTQYF. The variable domain in full, with the rest retrieved from reference TRBV7-9 and TRBJ2-3, is DTGVSQNPRHKITKRGQNVTFRCDPISEHNRLYWYRQTLGQGPEFLTYFQNEAQLEKSRLLSDRFSAERPKGSFSTLEIQRTEQGDSAMYLCASSPFRAATDTQYFGPGTRLTVL.

V usage is TRBV9 and J usage is TRBJ2-7, with 13 nucleotides matching TRBD2. V dropped 4 bases and J dropped 1; count of bases not matched to a gene: 11. This CDR3 comprises 18 residues. Germline CDR1 SGDLS, CDR2 YYNGEE. CDR3 nucleotide sequence: TGTGCCAGCAGCCCCCACGGGGGGACTAGCGGGATTTCCTACGAGCAGTACTTC. This codes for CASSPHGGTSGISYEQYF.

Only one count was recorded for this clone. The chain recombines TRBV30 with TRBJ1-2; 10 bases map to TRBD1. Germline lookup yields CDR1 GTSNPN and CDR2 SVGIG (reference sequence). J was trimmed by 4 bases and V by 5 bases; bases with no gene match: 10. The CDR3 runs 15 residues. In nucleotides, the CDR3 is TGTGCCTGGGAGACAGGGGGCGCGAGTCTCTATGGCTACACCTTC. Amino acid sequence: CAWETGGASLYGYTF.

The V gene is TRBV6-5, the J gene TRBJ1-2; 7 bases agree with TRBD1. CDR1 is MNHEY, CDR2 SVGAGI, per germline. The CDR3 is 11 residues long. V lost 6 bases and J lost 8; bases outside the gene matches: 3. CDR3 DNA sequence: TGTGCCAGCAGAAACAGGGGCGGCTACACCTTC. Amino acid sequence: CASRNRGGYTF.

J is TRBJ2-1 and V is TRBV5-4; 10 positions match TRBD2. The CDR3 sequence is 16 residues long. Germline lookup yields CDR1 SGHNT and CDR2 YYREEE (reference sequence). V lost 0 bases to trimming and J lost 4 bases; unmatched junction nucleotides: 4. CDR3 residues: CASSLVPSGGYNEQFF. The CDR3 DNA is TGTGCCAGCAGCTTGGTTCCTAGCGGGGGATACAATGAGCAGTTCTTC. The full variable domain, completed using reference TRBV5-4 and TRBJ2-1, is ETGVTQSPTHLIKTRGQQVTLRCSSQSGHNTVSWYQQALGQGPQFIFQYYREEENGRGNFPPRFSGLQFPNYSSELNVNALELDDSALYLCASSLVPSGGYNEQFFGPGTRLTVL.

In its sample, this clone was seen a few times. The genes are TRBV7-2 and TRBJ1-4; perhaps TRBD1 as D (6 bases). Trimming left V 1 base short and J 6 bases short, with 12 bases between. The CDR3 has 15 residues. Per germline, CDR1 SGHTA and CDR2 FQGNSA. This CDR3 is CASSLVGAGDEKLFF. The CDR3 nucleotides are TGTGCCAGCAGCTTAGTGGGGGCAGGGGATGAAAAACTGTTTTTT. Combining the CDR3 with reference TRBV7-2 and TRBJ1-4 gives the whole variable domain GAGVSQSPSNKVTEKGKDVELRCDPISGHTALYWYRQSLGQGLEFLIYFQGNSAPDKSGLPSDRFSAERTGGSVSTLTIQRTQQEDSAVYLCASSLVGAGDEKLFFGSGTQLSVL.

The V call is TRBV7-2, the J call TRBJ1-4; D unclear. This CDR3 contains 12 residues. Germline V lookup: CDR1 SGHTA, CDR2 FQGNSA. Trimming shortened V by 0 bases and J by 10 bases, and 6 bases separated the two germline ends. DNA for the CDR3: TGTGCCAGCAGCTTAGCGCTTGGAAAACTGTTTTTT. This sequence encodes CASSLALGKLFF.

This clone was observed once. This sequence joins TRBV5-1 and TRBJ2-3; TRBD2 matches 8 bases. CDR1 is SGHRS, CDR2 YFSETQ, per germline. The J segment lost 1 base and the V segment lost 4 bases, leaving 5 bases of the junction unmatched. This CDR3 is 15 amino acids long. CDR3 protein: CASSLGLAGTDTQYF. DNA of the CDR3: TGCGCCAGCAGCCTAGGACTAGCCGGCACAGATACGCAGTATTTT.

The chain carries TRBV6-6 and TRBJ1-4; TRBD1 agrees at 10 bases. Losses at the gene ends were 8 bases for V and 7 bases for J; bases not matched to a gene: 1. CDR3 length: 12 residues. Germline CDR1 is MNHNY and CDR2 is SVGAGI (reference sequence). The CDR3 loop is CASRDRGEKLFF. The CDR3 DNA is TGTGCCAGCCGGGACAGGGGTGAAAAACTGTTTTTT.